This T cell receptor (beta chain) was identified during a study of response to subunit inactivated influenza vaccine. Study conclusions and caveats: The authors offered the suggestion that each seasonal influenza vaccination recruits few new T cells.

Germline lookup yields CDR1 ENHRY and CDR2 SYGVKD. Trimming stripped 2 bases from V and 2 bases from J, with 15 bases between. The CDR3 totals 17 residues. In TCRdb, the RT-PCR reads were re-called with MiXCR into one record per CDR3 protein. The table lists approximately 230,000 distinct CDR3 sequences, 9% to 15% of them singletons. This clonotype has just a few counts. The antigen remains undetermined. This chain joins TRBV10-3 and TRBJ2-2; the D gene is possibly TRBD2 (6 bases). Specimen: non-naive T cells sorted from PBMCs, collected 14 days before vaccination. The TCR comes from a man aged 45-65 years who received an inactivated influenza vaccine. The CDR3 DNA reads TGTGCCATCAGTGAGCGGGCCGGGACTGGTAACACCGGGGAGCTGTTTTTT. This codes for CAISERAGTGNTGELFF.